This T cell receptor (beta chain) emerged from a study of shared clonotypes between healthy human individuals. The naive CD8 subset, CD45RO-negative cells positively selected for CCR7, excluded terminally differentiated effector memory CD45RA+ cells. Sequencing was performed with immunoSEQ multiplex PCR; in TCRdb, only in-frame clones are kept and a portion is missing. The sample holds under 1 million clones, roughly 96% seen once. V gave up 5 bases and J gave up 7 bases, with 15 bases separating them. Germline CDR1 and CDR2: MNHEY and SMNVEV (reference sequence). CDR3 length: 13 residues. Material for sequencing was naive CD8+ T cells sorted from blood. The clonotype originates from a man aged 30 to 45 in good health. The genes are TRBV27 and TRBJ2-7; D unclear. CDR3 bases: TGTGCCAGCAGTCCCTTGGTCTCCTTGGAGCAGTACTTC. This sequence encodes CASSPLVSLEQYF.